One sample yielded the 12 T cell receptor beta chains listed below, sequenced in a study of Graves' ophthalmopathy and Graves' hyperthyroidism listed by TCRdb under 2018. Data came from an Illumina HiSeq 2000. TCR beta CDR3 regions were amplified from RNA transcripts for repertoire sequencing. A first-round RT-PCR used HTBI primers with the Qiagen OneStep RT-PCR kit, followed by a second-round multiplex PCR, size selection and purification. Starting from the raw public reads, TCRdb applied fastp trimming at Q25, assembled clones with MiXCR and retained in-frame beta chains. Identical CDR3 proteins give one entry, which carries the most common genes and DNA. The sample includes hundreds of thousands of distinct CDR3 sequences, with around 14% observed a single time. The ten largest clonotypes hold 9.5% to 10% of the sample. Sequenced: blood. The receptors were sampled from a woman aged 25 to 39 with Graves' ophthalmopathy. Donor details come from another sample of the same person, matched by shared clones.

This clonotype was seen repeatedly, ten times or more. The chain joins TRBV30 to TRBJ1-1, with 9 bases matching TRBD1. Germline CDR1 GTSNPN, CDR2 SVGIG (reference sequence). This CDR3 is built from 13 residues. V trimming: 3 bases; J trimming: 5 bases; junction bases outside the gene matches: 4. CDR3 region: CAWRTGGFTEAFF. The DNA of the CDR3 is TGTGCCTGGAGGACAGGGGGATTTACTGAAGCTTTCTTT.

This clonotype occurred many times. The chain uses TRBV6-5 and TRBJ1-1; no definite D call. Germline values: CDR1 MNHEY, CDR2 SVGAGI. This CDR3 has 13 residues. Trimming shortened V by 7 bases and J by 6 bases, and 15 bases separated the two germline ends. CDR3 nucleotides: TGTGCCAGCAAAGTGCCCCTTGGGGCTGAAGCTTTCTTT. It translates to CASKVPLGAEAFF.

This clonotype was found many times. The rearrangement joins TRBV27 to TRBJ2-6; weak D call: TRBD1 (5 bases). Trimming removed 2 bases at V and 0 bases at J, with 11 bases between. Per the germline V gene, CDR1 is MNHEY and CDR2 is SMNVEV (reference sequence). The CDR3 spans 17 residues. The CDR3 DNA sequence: TGTGCCAGCAGTTTAGTAGGGGTCAGCTCTGGGGCCAACGTCCTGACTTTC. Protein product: CASSLVGVSSGANVLTF. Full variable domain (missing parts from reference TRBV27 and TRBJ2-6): EAQVTQNPRYLITVTGKKLTVTCSQNMNHEYMSWYRQDPGLGLRQIYYSMNVEVTDKGDVPEGYKVSRKEKRNFPLILESPSPNQTSLYFCASSLVGVSSGANVLTFGAGSRLTVL.

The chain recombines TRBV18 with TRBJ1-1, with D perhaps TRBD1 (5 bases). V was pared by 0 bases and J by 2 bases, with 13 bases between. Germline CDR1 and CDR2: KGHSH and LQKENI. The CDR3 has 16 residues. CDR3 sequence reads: CASSPPKEGRNTEAFF. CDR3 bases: TGTGCCAGCTCACCACCTAAGGAGGGGAGAAACACTGAAGCTTTCTTT.

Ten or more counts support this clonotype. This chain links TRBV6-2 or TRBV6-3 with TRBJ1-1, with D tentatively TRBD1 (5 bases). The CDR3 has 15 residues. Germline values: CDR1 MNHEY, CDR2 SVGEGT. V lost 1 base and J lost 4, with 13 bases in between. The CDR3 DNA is TGTGCCAGCAGTTACTTTTTGGGAAGGGGCACTGAAGCTTTCTTT. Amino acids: CASSYFLGRGTEAFF.

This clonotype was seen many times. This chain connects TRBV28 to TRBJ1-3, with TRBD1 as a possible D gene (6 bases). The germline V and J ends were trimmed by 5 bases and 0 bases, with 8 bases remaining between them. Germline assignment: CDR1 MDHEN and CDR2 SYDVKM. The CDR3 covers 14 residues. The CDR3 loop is CASSDRSSGNTIYF. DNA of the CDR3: TGTGCCAGCAGTGACAGGAGCTCTGGAAACACCATATATTTT.

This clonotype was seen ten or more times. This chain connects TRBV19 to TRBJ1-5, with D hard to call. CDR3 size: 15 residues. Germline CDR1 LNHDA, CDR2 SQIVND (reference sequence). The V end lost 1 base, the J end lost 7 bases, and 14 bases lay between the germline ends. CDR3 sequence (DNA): TGTGCCAGTAGTATAGTCGCCCAAGGGAACCAGCCCCAGCATTTT. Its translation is CASSIVAQGNQPQHF.

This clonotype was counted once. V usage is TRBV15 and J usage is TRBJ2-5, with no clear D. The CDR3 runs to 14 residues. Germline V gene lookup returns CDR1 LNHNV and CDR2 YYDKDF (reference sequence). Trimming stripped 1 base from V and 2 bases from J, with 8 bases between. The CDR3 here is CATSRVERQETQYF. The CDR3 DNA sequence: TGTGCCACCAGCAGAGTGGAGAGGCAAGAGACCCAGTACTTC.

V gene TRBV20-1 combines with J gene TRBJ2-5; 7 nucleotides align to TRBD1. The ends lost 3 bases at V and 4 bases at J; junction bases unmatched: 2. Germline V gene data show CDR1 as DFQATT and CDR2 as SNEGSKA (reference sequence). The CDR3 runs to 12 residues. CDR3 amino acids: CSASEGAETQYF. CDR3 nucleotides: TGCAGTGCTAGTGAGGGGGCAGAGACCCAGTACTTC.

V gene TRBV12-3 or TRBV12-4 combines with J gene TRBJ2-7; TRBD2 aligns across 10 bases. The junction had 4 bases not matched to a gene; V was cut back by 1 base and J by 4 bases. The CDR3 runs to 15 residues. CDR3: CASSLGGLARYEQYF. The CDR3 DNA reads TGTGCCAGCAGTTTAGGGGGACTAGCGCGTTACGAGCAGTACTTC.

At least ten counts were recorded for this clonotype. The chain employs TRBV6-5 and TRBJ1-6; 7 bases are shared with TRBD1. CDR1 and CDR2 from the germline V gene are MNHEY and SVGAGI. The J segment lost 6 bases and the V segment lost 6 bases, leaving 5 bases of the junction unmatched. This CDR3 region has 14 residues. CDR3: CASRSTGANSPLHF. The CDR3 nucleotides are TGTGCCAGCAGATCAACAGGGGCTAATTCACCCCTCCACTTT.

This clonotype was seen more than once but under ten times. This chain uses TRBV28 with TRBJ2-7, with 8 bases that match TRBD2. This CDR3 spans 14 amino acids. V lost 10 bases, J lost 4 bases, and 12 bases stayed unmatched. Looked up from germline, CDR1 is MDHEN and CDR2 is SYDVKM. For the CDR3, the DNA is TGTGCCACCTTCCCGGGACTAGTCGCTTACGAGCAGTACTTC. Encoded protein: CATFPGLVAYEQYF. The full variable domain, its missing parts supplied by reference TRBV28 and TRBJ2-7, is DVKVTQSSRYLVKRTGEKVFLECVQDMDHENMFWYRQDPGLGLRLIYFSYDVKMKEKGDIPEGYSVSREKKERFSLILESASTNQTSMYLCATFPGLVAYEQYFGPGTRLTVT.